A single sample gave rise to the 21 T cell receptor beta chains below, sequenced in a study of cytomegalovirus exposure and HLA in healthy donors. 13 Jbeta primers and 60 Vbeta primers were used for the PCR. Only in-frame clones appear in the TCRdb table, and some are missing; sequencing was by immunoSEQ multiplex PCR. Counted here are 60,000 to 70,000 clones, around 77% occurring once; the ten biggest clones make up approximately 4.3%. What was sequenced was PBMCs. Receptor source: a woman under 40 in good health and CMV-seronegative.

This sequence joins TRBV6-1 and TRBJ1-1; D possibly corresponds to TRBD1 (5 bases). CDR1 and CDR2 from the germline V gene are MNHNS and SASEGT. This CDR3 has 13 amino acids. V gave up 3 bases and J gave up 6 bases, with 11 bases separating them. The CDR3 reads CASSDQDTSEAFF. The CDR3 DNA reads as TGTGCCAGCAGTGATCAGGACACATCTGAAGCTTTCTTT.

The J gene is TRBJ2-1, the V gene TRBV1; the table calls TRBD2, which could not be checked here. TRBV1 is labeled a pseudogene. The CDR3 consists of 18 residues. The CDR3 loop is CTSSQGCLRGGGHNEQFF. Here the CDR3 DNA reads TGCACCAGCAGCCAAGGGTGCCTGAGGGGGGGTGGGCACAATGAGCAGTTCTTC.

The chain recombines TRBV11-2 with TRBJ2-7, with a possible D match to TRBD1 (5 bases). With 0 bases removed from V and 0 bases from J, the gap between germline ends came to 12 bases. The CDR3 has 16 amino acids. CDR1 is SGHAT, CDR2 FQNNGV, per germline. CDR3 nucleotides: TGTGCCAGCAGCTTAGAGGACACGCGACTCTCCTACGAGCAGTACTTC. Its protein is CASSLEDTRLSYEQYF.

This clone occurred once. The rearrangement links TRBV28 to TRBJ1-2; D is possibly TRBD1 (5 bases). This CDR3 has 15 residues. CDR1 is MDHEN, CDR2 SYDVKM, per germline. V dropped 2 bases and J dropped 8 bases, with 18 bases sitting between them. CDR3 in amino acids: CASSLDRGRLGGYTF. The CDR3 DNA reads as TGTGCCAGCAGTTTAGATAGGGGCAGGTTGGGCGGCTACACCTTC.

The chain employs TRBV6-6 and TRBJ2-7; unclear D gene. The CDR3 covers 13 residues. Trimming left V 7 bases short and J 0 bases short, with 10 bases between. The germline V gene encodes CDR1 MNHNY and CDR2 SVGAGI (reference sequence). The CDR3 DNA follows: TGTGCCAGCACGGCAGGCAGCTCCTACGAGCAGTACTTC. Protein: CASTAGSSYEQYF.

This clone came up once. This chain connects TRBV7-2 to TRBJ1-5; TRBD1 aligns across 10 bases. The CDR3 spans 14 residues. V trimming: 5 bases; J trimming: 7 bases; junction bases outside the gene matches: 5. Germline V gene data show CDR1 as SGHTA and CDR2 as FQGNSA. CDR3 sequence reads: CASSRGTGAQPQHF. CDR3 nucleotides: TGTGCCAGCAGCCGAGGGACAGGGGCCCAGCCCCAGCATTTT.

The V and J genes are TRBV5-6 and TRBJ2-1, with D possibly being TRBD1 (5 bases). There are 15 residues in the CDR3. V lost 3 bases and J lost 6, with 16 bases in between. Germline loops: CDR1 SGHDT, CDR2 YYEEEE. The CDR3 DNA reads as TGTGCCAGCAGCTCCCCCGGCAGGGTCCTCAATGAGCAGTTCTTC. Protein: CASSSPGRVLNEQFF.

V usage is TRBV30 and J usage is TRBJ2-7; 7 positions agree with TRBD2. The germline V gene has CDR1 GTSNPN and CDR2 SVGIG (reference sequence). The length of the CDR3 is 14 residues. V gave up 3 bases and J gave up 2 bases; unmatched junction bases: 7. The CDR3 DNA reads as TGTGCCTGGAGAGAAGCGGGATTTACCTACGAGCAGTACTTC. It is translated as CAWREAGFTYEQYF.

The CDR3 bases are TGTGCCCGACAGAACATGAACACTGAAGCTTTCTTT. Encoded protein: CARQNMNTEAFF. The V and J genes are TRBV30 and TRBJ1-1; possibly TRBD1 for D (5 bases). Germline assignment: CDR1 GTSNPN and CDR2 SVGIG (reference sequence). This CDR3 has 12 residues. Trimming pared 8 bases from V and 0 bases from J, leaving 10 bases between.

CDR3 protein: CASSSLGSQIRRETQYF. CDR3 sequence (DNA): TGTGCCAGCAGCTCCCTAGGATCCCAGATCCGACGAGAGACCCAGTACTTC. The rearrangement links TRBV7-6 to TRBJ2-5; D gene uncertain. This CDR3 contains 17 residues. Trimming left V 4 bases short and J 4 bases short, with 22 bases between. Per the germline V gene, CDR1 is SGHVS and CDR2 is FNYEAQ.

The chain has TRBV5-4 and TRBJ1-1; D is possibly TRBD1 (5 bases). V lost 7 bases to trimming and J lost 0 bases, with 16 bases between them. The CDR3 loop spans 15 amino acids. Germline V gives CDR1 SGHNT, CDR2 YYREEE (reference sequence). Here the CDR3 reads CASETQRGMNTEAFF. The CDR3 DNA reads TGTGCCAGCGAGACCCAACGGGGGATGAACACTGAAGCTTTCTTT.

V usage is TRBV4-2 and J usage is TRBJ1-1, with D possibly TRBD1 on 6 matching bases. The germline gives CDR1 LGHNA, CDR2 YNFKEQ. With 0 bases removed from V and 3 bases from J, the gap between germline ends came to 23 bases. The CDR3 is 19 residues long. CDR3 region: CASSQELSDAGAGDTEAFF. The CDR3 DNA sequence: TGTGCCAGCAGCCAAGAGCTGTCAGACGCAGGGGCGGGGGACACTGAAGCTTTCTTT.

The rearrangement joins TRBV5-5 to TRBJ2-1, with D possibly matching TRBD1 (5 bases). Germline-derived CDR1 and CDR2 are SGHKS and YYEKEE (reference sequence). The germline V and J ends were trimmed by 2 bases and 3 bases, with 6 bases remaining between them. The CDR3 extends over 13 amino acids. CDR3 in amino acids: CASSLGVYNEQFF. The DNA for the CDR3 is TGTGCCAGCAGCTTAGGGGTCTACAATGAGCAGTTCTTC.

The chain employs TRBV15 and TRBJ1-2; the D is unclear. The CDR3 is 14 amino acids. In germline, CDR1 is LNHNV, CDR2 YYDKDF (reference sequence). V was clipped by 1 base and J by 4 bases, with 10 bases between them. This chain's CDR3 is CATSRGRSPYGYTF. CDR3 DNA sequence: TGTGCCACCAGCAGAGGGCGGAGTCCCTATGGCTACACCTTC.

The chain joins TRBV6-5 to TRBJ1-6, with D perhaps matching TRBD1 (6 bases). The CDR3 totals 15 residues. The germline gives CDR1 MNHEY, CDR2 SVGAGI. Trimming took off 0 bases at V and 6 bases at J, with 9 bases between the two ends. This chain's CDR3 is CASSYSARGNSPLHF. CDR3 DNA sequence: TGTGCCAGCAGTTACTCGGCCAGGGGTAATTCACCCCTCCACTTT.

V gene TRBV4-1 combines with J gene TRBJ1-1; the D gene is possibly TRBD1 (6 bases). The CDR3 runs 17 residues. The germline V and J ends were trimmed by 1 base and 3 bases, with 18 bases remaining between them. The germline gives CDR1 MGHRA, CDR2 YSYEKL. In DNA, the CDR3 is TGCGCCAGCAGCCAAGCCTGGGGGCGAATTCGGGACACTGAAGCTTTCTTT. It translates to CASSQAWGRIRDTEAFF.

The CDR3 DNA reads TGTGCCAGCAGTTACACTCCCCGGGGTGCCACCGGGGAGCTGTTTTTT. The encoded protein is CASSYTPRGATGELFF. The V and J genes are TRBV11-2 and TRBJ2-2; a weak D match, TRBD2 (5 bases). The CDR3 sequence is 16 residues long. Trimming cost V 6 bases and J 4 bases, with 18 bases left between them. Germline CDR1 is SGHAT and CDR2 is FQNNGV.

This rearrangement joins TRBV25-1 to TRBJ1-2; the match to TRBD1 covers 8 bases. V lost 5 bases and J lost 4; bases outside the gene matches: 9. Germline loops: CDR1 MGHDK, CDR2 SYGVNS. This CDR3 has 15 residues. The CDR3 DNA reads TGTGCCAGCAGTCCTTGGACAGGGTGGGCCTATGGCTACACCTTC. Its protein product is CASSPWTGWAYGYTF.

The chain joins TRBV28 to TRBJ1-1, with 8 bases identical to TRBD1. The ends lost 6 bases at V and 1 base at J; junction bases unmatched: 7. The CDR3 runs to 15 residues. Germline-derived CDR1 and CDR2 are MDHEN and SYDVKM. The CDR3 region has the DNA TGTGCCAGCAGCCCTCGACAGGGGAGGAACACTGAAGCTTTCTTT. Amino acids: CASSPRQGRNTEAFF.

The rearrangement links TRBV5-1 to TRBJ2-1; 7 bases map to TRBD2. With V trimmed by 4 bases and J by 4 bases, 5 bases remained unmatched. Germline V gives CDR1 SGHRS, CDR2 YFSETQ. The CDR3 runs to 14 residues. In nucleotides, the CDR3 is TGCGCCAGCAGCCGGCTAGCGGATTACAATGAGCAGTTCTTC. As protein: CASSRLADYNEQFF.

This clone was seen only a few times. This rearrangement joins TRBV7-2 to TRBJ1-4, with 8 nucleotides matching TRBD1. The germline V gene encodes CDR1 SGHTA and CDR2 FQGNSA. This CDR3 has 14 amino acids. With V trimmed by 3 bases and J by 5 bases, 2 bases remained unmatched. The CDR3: CASSFGQGNEKLFF. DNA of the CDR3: TGTGCCAGCAGCTTCGGACAGGGAAATGAAAAACTGTTTTTT.